This TCR beta chain was identified in a study of regulatory T cells in long-lasting Graves disease. This clonotype was observed at least ten times. What it binds is unknown. Indicated time point: newly diagnosed GD, antithyroid drugs for less than 3 months. Extracted PBMC RNA gave rise to the TCR library. A peripheral blood sample, 7 to 9.5 milliliters in volume, was drawn into EDTA tubes. The trim removed 3 bases at V and 6 bases at J, leaving 13 bases unmatched. Germline values: CDR1 SNHLY, CDR2 FYNNEI. The CDR3 extends over 16 amino acids. Arm-PCR with iRepertoire HTBI primers amplified the CDR3 regions for these TCR beta libraries. In TCRdb, the multiplex PCR reads were re-called with MiXCR into one record per CDR3 protein. The table includes about 460,000 distinct CDR3 sequences, about 15% detected once. Study-level points and caveats: There was favoring of TRBV28, TRBJ1-2 and TRBJ2-5 in persistent disease.

A further study also used this sample, focusing on T cells in Graves' hyperthyroidism and ophthalmopathy. That report notes: Most thyroid clonotypes with frequency above 0.001 were detected in blood.

The sequence derives from a woman aged 50 to 65 with Graves disease. Sequencing used peripheral blood mononuclear cells (PBMCs), obtained at new diagnosis, from a patient treated with antithyroid drugs. The chain carries TRBV2 and TRBJ1-2, with TRBD1 matching over 7 bases. CDR3 sequence: CASSEDGRETGHGYTF. The CDR3 DNA is TGTGCCAGCAGTGAGGACGGTAGGGAGACAGGGCATGGCTACACCTTC.